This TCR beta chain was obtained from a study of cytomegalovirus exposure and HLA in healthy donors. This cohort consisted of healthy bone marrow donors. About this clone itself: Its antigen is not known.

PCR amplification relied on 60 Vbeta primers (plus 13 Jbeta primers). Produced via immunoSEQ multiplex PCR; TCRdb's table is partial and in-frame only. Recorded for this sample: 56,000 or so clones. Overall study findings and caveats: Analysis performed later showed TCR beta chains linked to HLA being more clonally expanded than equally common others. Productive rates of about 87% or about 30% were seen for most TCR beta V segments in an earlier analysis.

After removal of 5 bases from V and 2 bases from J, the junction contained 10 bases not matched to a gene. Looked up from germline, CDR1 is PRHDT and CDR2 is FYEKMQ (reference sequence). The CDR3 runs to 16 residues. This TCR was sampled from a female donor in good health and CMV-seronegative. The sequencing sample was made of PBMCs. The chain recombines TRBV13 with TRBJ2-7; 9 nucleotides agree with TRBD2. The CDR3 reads CASSTRTSAHPYEQYF. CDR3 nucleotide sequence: TGTGCCAGCAGCACCCGGACTAGCGCGCATCCCTACGAGCAGTACTTC.